This passage covers 21 T cell receptor beta chains from one sample sequenced in a study of cytomegalovirus exposure and HLA in healthy donors. With 60 Vbeta and 13 Jbeta primers, the PCR was carried out. Sequencing used immunoSEQ multiplex PCR; TCRdb keeps in-frame clones, though not all of them. This table has 70,000 to 100,000 clones, around 84% appearing once. The sample taken for sequencing was PBMCs. These TCRs come from a man between 18 and 35 years old in good health and CMV-seronegative.

V is TRBV5-6 and J is TRBJ2-7, with D perhaps TRBD2 (5 bases). The V end was cut by 4 bases, the J end by 3 bases, with 11 bases between. CDR1 SGHDT and CDR2 YYEEEE come from the germline V gene. This CDR3 contains 13 residues. This CDR3 reads CASSRGVDYEQYF. The CDR3 nucleotides read TGTGCCAGCAGCCGGGGAGTTGACTACGAGCAGTACTTC. The entire variable domain, with the rest obtained from reference TRBV5-6 and TRBJ2-7, is as follows: DAGVTQSPTHLIKTRGQQVTLRCSPKSGHDTVSWYQQALGQGPQFIFQYYEEEERQRGNFPDRFSGHQFPNYSSELNVNALLLGDSALYLCASSRGVDYEQYFGPGTRLTVT.

As concerns this clone: The junction does not match germline at one end; this may be a read error. The chain has TRBV7-7 and TRBJ2-3; TRBD1 might be the D (5 bases). Germline V CDR1 and CDR2: SSHAT, FNYEAQ (reference sequence). This CDR3 comprises 15 residues. Written as DNA, the CDR3 is TGTGCTAGCAGCTTTGGTCAGGGTAGCACAGATACGCAGTATTTT. Translating it yields CASSFGQGSTDTQYF.

This chain links TRBV4-2 with TRBJ1-1, with D possibly TRBD1 on 6 matching bases. Germline V CDR1 and CDR2: LGHNA, YNFKEQ. Deletions cut 0 bases from V and 7 bases from J, with 12 bases between. CDR3 length equals 14 residues. CDR3 residues: CASSQDGGQYEAFF. CDR3 sequence (DNA): TGTGCCAGCAGCCAAGACGGAGGACAGTATGAAGCTTTCTTT.

This chain uses TRBV10-3 with TRBJ2-1, with TRBD2 as a possible D gene (5 bases). This CDR3 contains 12 residues. Germline CDR1 reads ENHRY; CDR2 reads SYGVKD. V lost 10 bases and J lost 5, with 12 bases in between. This chain's CDR3 is CATRTGNNEQFF. The CDR3 nucleotides are TGTGCCACACGGACTGGGAACAATGAGCAGTTCTTC.

This clone has just a few counts. The chain recombines TRBV11-3 with TRBJ2-7; D may be TRBD1 (5 bases). The CDR3 spans 13 residues. The V gene lost 5 bases and the J gene lost 0 bases, with 8 bases spanning the gap. CDR1 SGHNT and CDR2 YENEEA come from the germline V gene. The CDR3 coding sequence is TGTGCCAGCAGCAAGGGGATCTCCTACGAGCAGTACTTC. It encodes CASSKGISYEQYF.

This clone was observed a few times. This chain links TRBV6-6 with TRBJ2-3; D ambiguous. The CDR3 contains 12 residues. CDR1 and CDR2 from the germline V gene are MNHNY and SVGAGI (reference sequence). Trimming removed 5 bases at V and 7 bases at J, with 10 bases between. CDR3 bases: TGTGCCAGCAGTCCCGCTGCGAATACGCAGTATTTT. It specifies CASSPAANTQYF.

A few counts support this clone. This chain uses TRBV18 with TRBJ1-1; 8 positions match TRBD1. The CDR3 runs 14 residues. Germline V gene lookup returns CDR1 KGHSH and CDR2 LQKENI. V gave up 6 bases and J gave up 7 bases; unmatched junction bases: 10. The CDR3 protein is CASSQDRGGGEAFF. CDR3 DNA: TGTGCCAGCTCGCAAGACAGGGGCGGCGGTGAAGCTTTCTTT.

This chain connects TRBV7-9 to TRBJ1-2; D remains ambiguous. Germline values: CDR1 SEHNR, CDR2 FQNEAQ (reference sequence). The CDR3 has 15 amino acids. Trimming stripped 5 bases from V and 2 bases from J, with 15 bases between. The CDR3, as DNA: TGTGCCAGCAGCGTCCCTTCCTACGGGAACTATGGCTACACCTTC. The encoded protein is CASSVPSYGNYGYTF. Complete variable domain (other parts from reference TRBV7-9 and TRBJ1-2): DTGVSQNPRHKITKRGQNVTFRCDPISEHNRLYWYRQTLGQGPEFLTYFQNEAQLEKSRLLSDRFSAERPKGSFSTLEIQRTEQGDSAMYLCASSVPSYGNYGYTFGSGTRLTVV.

The chain is built from TRBV7-9 and TRBJ2-5; D unresolved. This CDR3 comprises 13 residues. In germline, CDR1 is SEHNR, CDR2 FQNEAQ (reference sequence). The V end lost 3 bases, the J end lost 2 bases, and 7 bases lay between the germline ends. CDR3 in DNA: TGTGCCAGCAGCTTTGGCGGTCAAGAGACCCAGTACTTC. This encodes CASSFGGQETQYF.

There are a few counts of this clone. The chain links TRBV11-2 to TRBJ1-1, with TRBD1 as a possible D gene (5 bases). Trimming removed 3 bases from V and 5 bases from J, with 19 bases in between. Germline values: CDR1 SGHAT, CDR2 FQNNGV. The CDR3 is 16 residues long. The CDR3 nucleotides are TGTGCCAGCAGCTTCCAGGGTGGGAAACTTAGGACTGAAGCTTTCTTT. This translates into CASSFQGGKLRTEAFF.

The table lists this clone with a few counts. V gene TRBV18 combines with J gene TRBJ1-6; TRBD1 might be the D (6 bases). Trimming stripped 3 bases from V and 9 bases from J, with 15 bases between. Per germline, CDR1 KGHSH and CDR2 LQKENI. The CDR3 covers 15 residues. The CDR3 DNA follows: TGTGCCAGCTCACCCGGCAGGGGAGAAGGTTCACCCCTCCACTTT. This codes for CASSPGRGEGSPLHF.

This clone was seen a single time. V is TRBV10-3 and J is TRBJ1-2; possibly TRBD1 for D (6 bases). Germline lookup yields CDR1 ENHRY and CDR2 SYGVKD. The CDR3 consists of 17 residues. The V end was cut by 1 base, the J end by 0 bases, with 15 bases between. CDR3 DNA: TGTGCCATCAGTGAGTTTACGGGACACGATACTAACTATGGCTACACCTTC. Its protein is CAISEFTGHDTNYGYTF.

The chain recombines TRBV7-8 with TRBJ2-5, with 8 nucleotides matching TRBD1. The J call is in doubt because the DNA end fits TRBJ2-7 better. Looked up from germline, CDR1 is SGHVS and CDR2 is FQNEAQ. CDR3 length equals 16 residues. CDR3 sequence: CASSLAVDRVIYEQYF. In DNA, the CDR3 is TGTGCCAGCAGCTTAGCGGTGGACAGGGTAATCTACGAGCAGTACTTC.

This clone was observed once. At one end, the junction sequence differs from germline, possibly due to a read error. The chain employs TRBV5-6 and TRBJ2-3, with D perhaps matching TRBD1 (5 bases). There are 15 residues in the CDR3. Looked up from germline, CDR1 is SGHDT and CDR2 is YYEEEE. Here the CDR3 reads CASSLVRRGTDTRYF. The CDR3 bases are TGTGCCAGCAGCTTGGTTCGTAGGGGCACAGATACGCGGTATTTT.

This clone has only a few counts. A read error may produce the germline difference seen at one junction end. DNA of the CDR3: TGTTCCAGCAGCCCCGCGGGGGGCGGACCGTCAGGCTACGAGCAGTACTTC. Translated: CSSSPAGGGPSGYEQYF. The rearrangement uses TRBV7-9 and TRBJ2-7; 8 positions agree with TRBD2. The germline V gene encodes CDR1 SEHNR and CDR2 FQNEAQ (reference sequence). CDR3 length: 17 amino acids.

The V and J genes are TRBV7-9 and TRBJ2-1, with TRBD2 as a possible D gene (7 bases). The CDR3 covers 16 residues. The V end was cut by 5 bases, the J end by 5 bases, with 19 bases between. Germline V lookup: CDR1 SEHNR, CDR2 FQNEAQ (reference sequence). The CDR3 DNA is TGTGCCAGCAGCCAAGTTGGGGGGGCCCTTGACAATGAGCAGTTCTTC. As protein: CASSQVGGALDNEQFF.

The genes are TRBV19 and TRBJ2-7, with TRBD1 identical over 12 bases. The CDR3 length is 14 residues. CDR1 LNHDA and CDR2 SQIVND come from the germline V gene (reference sequence). Trimming cost V 5 bases and J 6 bases; bases outside gene matches: 5. The CDR3 DNA follows: TGTGCCAGTAGTGGGGACAGGGGGCCGGTCGAGCAGTACTTC. Translating gives CASSGDRGPVEQYF.

This chain links TRBV2 with TRBJ2-3, with D perhaps TRBD2 (6 bases). The V end was cut by 3 bases, the J end by 9 bases, with 13 bases between. Germline CDR1 SNHLY, CDR2 FYNNEI. The CDR3 runs 13 residues. The DNA for the CDR3 is TGTGCCAGCAGTGATAGAACGGGGAGGACGCAGTATTTT. Protein: CASSDRTGRTQYF.

The chain combines TRBV5-1 with TRBJ1-2, with TRBD1 identical over 10 bases. The junction had 8 bases not matched to a gene; V was cut back by 4 bases and J by 5 bases. The germline CDR1 and CDR2 sequences are SGHRS and YFSETQ. The CDR3 sequence is 15 residues long. In DNA, the CDR3 is TGCGCCAGCAGCCTGACAGGGGGCGAGTGGTATGGCTACACCTTC. Protein product: CASSLTGGEWYGYTF.

The V gene is TRBV27, the J gene TRBJ2-3, with D maybe TRBD2 (6 bases). The germline V gene has CDR1 MNHEY and CDR2 SMNVEV (reference sequence). Trimming took 5 bases from V and 5 from J, leaving 14 bases between them. CDR3 length: 14 residues. Here the CDR3 reads CASSPLTSGDTQYF. For the CDR3, the DNA is TGTGCCAGCAGTCCCTTGACTAGTGGAGATACGCAGTATTTT.

This clone was recorded a few times. This chain joins TRBV19 and TRBJ1-4; possible D gene TRBD1, 6 bases. The CDR3 has 14 amino acids. Germline-derived CDR1 and CDR2 are LNHDA and SQIVND (reference sequence). The V end lost 5 bases, the J end lost 2 bases, and 9 bases lay between the germline ends. The CDR3 DNA is TGTGCCAGTAGTCTCGACAGGACTAATGAAAAACTGTTTTTT. Amino acid sequence: CASSLDRTNEKLFF.